The clone carrying this T cell receptor beta chain appeared a few times. The data originate from a study of spatial heterogeneity in lung cancer. Regarding time point: sample taken at primary tumor resection. The CDR3 is 15 residues long. The ends were cut back, 3 bases at V and 0 bases at J, with 12 bases in the middle. The germline V gene encodes CDR1 DFQATT and CDR2 SNEGSKA (reference sequence). Each CDR3 protein gets one entry after TCRdb re-called the 5' RACE reads with MiXCR. The sample contains some 38,000 distinct CDR3 sequences, around 3.3% of which appear only once. The clonotype comes from a male donor with early-stage non-small cell lung cancer. The rearrangement links TRBV20-1 to TRBJ2-1, with a possible D match to TRBD1 (6 bases). This specimen was normal lung tissue next to the tumor, taken at surgery. The CDR3 protein is CSASPRGSSYNEQFF. CDR3 DNA: TGCAGTGCTAGTCCAAGGGGGAGCTCCTACAATGAGCAGTTCTTC.